The next 29 T cell receptor beta chains were all read from a single sample in a study of immune heterogeneity within non-small cell lung tumors. TCRs were amplified from 600 ng gDNA of bulk tumor per sample. Several biopsies were collected from each primary tumor during surgery. They were spaced as far apart as possible within the tumor mass. Surgery that was curative in intent was performed on patients with untreated, newly diagnosed non-small cell lung cancer. Multiplex PCR employing 32 V and 13 J primers generated amplicons of the TCR beta CDR3. TCRdb independently ran MiXCR on the multiplex PCR reads; one entry per CDR3 protein. The data show 22,000 or so distinct CDR3 sequences, with less than 35% seen just once and around 4.1% held by the top ten. Sequenced input: lung tumor tissue. These receptor sequences come from a man in his forties with non-small cell lung cancer.

In the case of this clonotype: At one end the junction does not follow the germline gene, possibly because of a read error. The V gene is TRBV7-9, the J gene TRBJ2-1; 9 bases match TRBD2. The CDR3 contains 16 residues. Germline CDR1 and CDR2: SEHNR and FQNEAQ (reference sequence). This CDR3 is CASSETSGSSYNEEFF. CDR3 sequence (DNA): TGTGCCAGCAGCGAGACTAGCGGAAGCTCCTACAATGAGGAGTTCTTC.

The table lists this clonotype with many counts. This chain uses TRBV11-3 with TRBJ2-7, with D perhaps TRBD1 (6 bases). Deletions cut 5 bases from V and 6 bases from J, with 14 bases between. The length of the CDR3 is 13 residues. Germline V lookup: CDR1 SGHNT, CDR2 YENEEA. CDR3 sequence reads: CASSPYRAGEQYF. The CDR3 DNA reads as TGTGCCAGCAGCCCTTACAGGGCCGGCGAGCAGTACTTC. Using reference TRBV11-3 and TRBJ2-7 for the parts outside the CDR3, the full variable domain is EAGVVQSPRYKIIEKKQPVAFWCNPISGHNTLYWYLQNLGQGPELLIRYENEEAVDDSQLPKDRFSAERLKGVDSTLKIQPAELGDSAVYLCASSPYRAGEQYFGPGTRLTVT.

The CDR3: CSARTPDTEAFF. DNA of the CDR3: TGCAGTGCTAGAACCCCAGACACTGAAGCTTTCTTT. This sequence joins TRBV20-1 and TRBJ1-1; no clear D. Trimming cost V 2 bases and J 3 bases, with 7 bases left between them. Germline values: CDR1 DFQATT, CDR2 SNEGSKA (reference sequence). CDR3 size: 12 residues.

By its share, this clonotype is medium-sized. The chain recombines TRBV4-2 with TRBJ2-7, with 11 positions matching TRBD2. The V gene's germline CDR1 is LGHNA and CDR2 YNFKEQ. This CDR3 has 18 residues. V was pared by 4 bases and J by 4 bases, with 15 bases of the junction left unmatched. The DNA for the CDR3 is TGTGCCAGCAGCCTAGCCCCGACTAGCGGGATTACAGGGTACGAGCAGTACTTC. Its translation: CASSLAPTSGITGYEQYF.

Worth noting for this clonotype: A read error may be the cause here, since a much bigger clone is one base away. The chain carries TRBV9 and TRBJ1-3, with D uncertain. The CDR3 runs 12 residues. The V gene's germline CDR1 is SGDLS and CDR2 YYNGEE. The CDR3 is CAGSPTGNTIYF. In DNA, the CDR3 is TGTGCCGGCAGCCCGACTGGAAACACCATATATTTT.

This chain links TRBV6-4 with TRBJ2-3, with D uncertain. There are 15 residues in the CDR3. With 1 base removed from V and 6 bases from J, the gap between germline ends came to 14 bases. Germline CDR1 is MRHNA and CDR2 is SNTAGT. The CDR3 loop is CASSDFALTLDTQYF. CDR3 DNA sequence: TGTGCCAGCAGTGACTTTGCGCTAACTCTCGATACGCAGTATTTT.

The table lists this clonotype with a few counts. The V and J genes are TRBV9 and TRBJ1-1; TRBD1 matches at 10 bases. Trimming at V came to 3 bases and at J to 1 base, leaving 0 bases not matched to a gene. The CDR3 covers 14 residues. Germline CDR1 SGDLS, CDR2 YYNGEE. This CDR3 reads CASSGQGANTEAFF. The CDR3 DNA reads TGTGCCAGCAGCGGACAGGGGGCGAACACTGAAGCTTTCTTT.

There are many counts of this clonotype. The chain joins TRBV11-2 to TRBJ2-7, with 11 bases identical to TRBD2. The CDR3 sequence is 17 residues long. Germline loops: CDR1 SGHAT, CDR2 FQNNGV. The V gene end was trimmed by 4 bases and the J gene end by 3 bases; junction bases not matched to a gene: 11. CDR3 nucleotides: TGTGCCAGCAGCTCCTCCGATCGACTAGCGGGGCGCTACGAGCAGTACTTC. It is translated as CASSSSDRLAGRYEQYF.

The chain combines TRBV6-5 with TRBJ2-5; 9 nucleotides match TRBD2. V was clipped by 2 bases and J by 1 base; unmatched bases: 2. The CDR3 extends over 15 amino acids. CDR1 and CDR2 (germline): MNHEY, SVGAGI. The CDR3 spells CASSYAGGSQETQYF. CDR3 DNA sequence: TGTGCCAGCAGTTACGCGGGAGGGTCCCAAGAGACCCAGTACTTC.

This clonotype was observed many times. The chain carries TRBV6-1 and TRBJ2-7; the D is unclear. CDR3 length: 14 amino acids. V lost 7 bases and J lost 1, with 14 bases in between. Germline assignment: CDR1 MNHNS and CDR2 SASEGT. DNA of the CDR3: TGTGCCAGCAAACCGGAACCGAGTTCCTACGAGCAGTACTTC. Its translation: CASKPEPSSYEQYF.

The sample holds many counts of this clonotype. The chain links TRBV30 to TRBJ2-7; D remains ambiguous. This CDR3 has 13 residues. Per the germline V gene, CDR1 is GTSNPN and CDR2 is SVGIG (reference sequence). V was trimmed by 2 bases and J by 4 bases, leaving 12 bases between them. CDR3 in amino acids: CAWSSIELYEQYF. The CDR3 region has the DNA TGTGCCTGGAGTAGTATAGAGCTGTACGAGCAGTACTTC.

With regard to this clonotype: A much bigger clone sits one base away, suggesting this may be a read error. The chain uses TRBV19 and TRBJ1-2, with a weak D call TRBD1 (6 bases). This CDR3 is built from 14 residues. Germline CDR1 LNHDA, CDR2 SQIVND (reference sequence). For the CDR3, the DNA is TGTGACAGTAGTGATAGGCGACAGGTCTATGGCTACACCTTC. This gives the protein CDSSDRRQVYGYTF.

The chain has TRBV2 and TRBJ2-1, with 7 bases lining up with TRBD1. Germline CDR1 reads SNHLY; CDR2 reads FYNNEI. There are 12 residues in the CDR3. The V segment lost 10 bases and the J segment 8 bases; nucleotides outside the gene matches: 8. The CDR3: CAIRQGFDEQFF. The CDR3 bases are TGTGCCATCCGACAGGGATTCGATGAGCAGTTCTTC.

V is TRBV20-1 and J is TRBJ2-3; TRBD2 might be the D (6 bases). Looked up from germline, CDR1 is DFQATT and CDR2 is SNEGSKA (reference sequence). This CDR3 region has 15 residues. Trimming pared 7 bases from V and 0 bases from J, leaving 17 bases between. This CDR3 reads CSDSDPGVSTDTQYF. The DNA of the CDR3 is TGCAGTGATAGCGACCCGGGGGTTAGCACAGATACGCAGTATTTT.

This sequence joins TRBV11-3 and TRBJ2-5, with 14 positions matching TRBD2. Germline V gene lookup returns CDR1 SGHNT and CDR2 YENEEA. Unmatched junction bases numbered 6, after V lost 4 bases and J lost 5 bases. The CDR3 totals 16 residues. CDR3 coding DNA: TGTGCCAGCAGCTCAAGGGGACTAGCGGGAGTTGAGACCCAGTACTTC. Amino acid sequence: CASSSRGLAGVETQYF.

This chain links TRBV7-8 with TRBJ1-6; D remains ambiguous. The CDR3 is 15 residues long. Germline V lookup: CDR1 SGHVS, CDR2 FQNEAQ. V lost 5 bases and J lost 14, with 22 bases in between. CDR3 bases: TGTGCCAGCAGCCACCCGGGCCGTCAATTGCATGCCCTCCACTTT. It yields the protein CASSHPGRQLHALHF.

This clonotype came up many times. The V and J genes are TRBV9 and TRBJ2-3; TRBD2 matches at 8 bases. V was clipped by 4 bases and J by 6 bases; unmatched bases: 10. Germline CDR1 reads SGDLS; CDR2 reads YYNGEE. This CDR3 has 15 amino acids. CDR3 sequence (DNA): TGTGCCAGCAGCACCCGCCCGGGAGGGTTCGATACGCAGTATTTT. Translated, it gives CASSTRPGGFDTQYF.

To note about this clonotype: Being one base from a much bigger clone, this may be a read error. The chain recombines TRBV19 with TRBJ1-2; the D gene is possibly TRBD1 (6 bases). This CDR3 is built from 14 residues. V shed 6 bases and J shed 8 bases, with 19 bases lying between them. Germline V gene sequence: CDR1 LNHDA, CDR2 SQIVND (reference sequence). The CDR3 DNA sequence: TGTGCCAGTAGCTCACCCGACAGGTTATGCGGCTACACCTTC. It is translated as CASSSPDRLCGYTF.

This clonotype was detected many times. The rearrangement joins TRBV2 to TRBJ1-2, with no clear D. There are 14 residues in the CDR3. Germline-derived CDR1 and CDR2 are SNHLY and FYNNEI. The V end was cut by 7 bases, the J end by 5 bases, with 17 bases between. The chain's CDR3 is CASNPRVSSYGYTF. In DNA form, the CDR3 reads TGTGCCAGCAACCCCCGGGTCTCCTCTTATGGCTACACCTTC.

This clonotype is categorized as medium-sized. V and J are TRBV7-8 and TRBJ1-3; 7 nucleotides match TRBD1. This CDR3 comprises 18 residues. V trimming: 5 bases; J trimming: 0 bases; junction bases outside the gene matches: 13. Per germline, CDR1 SGHVS and CDR2 FQNEAQ. The CDR3 DNA sequence: TGTGCCAGCAGCCTAATCGCCGGGACAGATGGCTCTGGAAACACCATATATTTT. Its protein product is CASSLIAGTDGSGNTIYF.

The rearrangement links TRBV7-8 to TRBJ1-6; D call uncertain. V lost 0 bases, J lost 3 bases, and 15 bases lay in between. Germline lookup yields CDR1 SGHVS and CDR2 FQNEAQ. There are 18 residues in the CDR3. The CDR3 here is CASSLASHGSYYNSPLHF. The CDR3 DNA follows: TGTGCCAGCAGCTTAGCTTCTCACGGGAGCTACTATAATTCACCCCTCCACTTT. The entire variable domain, with the rest obtained from reference TRBV7-8 and TRBJ1-6, is as follows: GAGVSQSPRYKVAKRGQDVALRCDPISGHVSLFWYQQALGQGPEFLTYFQNEAQLDKSGLPSDRFFAERPEGSVSTLKIQRTQQEDSAVYLCASSLASHGSYYNSPLHFGNGTRLTVT.

This sequence joins TRBV5-8 and TRBJ2-1; TRBD2 might be the D (5 bases). V lost 0 bases, J lost 9 bases, and 10 bases lay in between. The CDR3 totals 13 residues. Germline lookup yields CDR1 SGHTS and CDR2 YDEGEE. The CDR3 bases are TGTGCCAGCAGCTTGGGCGGGCCCTCTGAGCAGTTCTTC. Its protein is CASSLGGPSEQFF.

A remark on this clonotype: A read error is likely, as this CDR3 ends without the conserved phenylalanine or tryptophan. This chain uses TRBV3-1 with TRBJ2-1, with TRBD2 matching over 8 bases. The V segment lost 3 bases and the J segment 9 bases; nucleotides outside the gene matches: 1. There are 12 residues in the CDR3. The germline V gene encodes CDR1 LGHDT and CDR2 YNNKEL (reference sequence). The CDR3 protein is CASSHLAGEQFL. The CDR3 coding sequence is TGTGCCAGCAGCCACCTAGCGGGTGAGCAGTTCCTC.

Judged by abundance, this clonotype is medium-sized. V is TRBV12-3 or TRBV12-4 and J is TRBJ1-3; 8 bases map to TRBD1. Losses at the gene ends were 3 bases for V and 4 bases for J; bases not matched to a gene: 5. This CDR3 is 15 amino acids long. In nucleotides, the CDR3 is TGTGCCAGCAGTTTCAGGGGGCTGGTGGGAAACACCATATATTTT. This gives the protein CASSFRGLVGNTIYF.

Details on this clonotype: Compared with germline, one end of the junction differs, possibly owing to a read error. The V and J genes are TRBV3-1 and TRBJ2-2, with D tentatively TRBD2 (7 bases). The CDR3 extends over 18 amino acids. The V gene's germline CDR1 is LGHDT and CDR2 YNNKEL (reference sequence). The CDR3 spells CANSQWGLADFNTGELFF. CDR3 bases: TGTGCCAACAGCCAATGGGGGCTAGCGGACTTTAACACCGGGGAGCTGTTTTTT.

This clonotype appeared a few times. The rearrangement links TRBV24-1 to TRBJ2-1, with TRBD1 matching 8 bases. The CDR3 has 16 amino acids. Losses at the gene ends were 3 bases for V and 6 bases for J; bases not matched to a gene: 9. Germline V gene sequence: CDR1 KGHDR, CDR2 SFDVKD. The CDR3 coding sequence is TGTGCCACCAGTGATAAATCCGGGACAGGCTCCAATGAGCAGTTCTTC. Translating it yields CATSDKSGTGSNEQFF.

This rearrangement joins TRBV6-2 or TRBV6-3 to TRBJ2-1; 11 nucleotides align to TRBD2. V was pared by 7 bases and J by 6 bases, with 8 bases of the junction left unmatched. This CDR3 is 15 amino acids long. Germline V CDR1 and CDR2: MNHEY, SVGEGT. CDR3: CASNWGLAGGNEQFF. CDR3 sequence (DNA): TGTGCCAGCAACTGGGGGCTAGCGGGAGGCAATGAGCAGTTCTTC.

The V and J genes are TRBV4-1 and TRBJ1-2; D is possibly TRBD1 (6 bases). Germline assignment: CDR1 MGHRA and CDR2 YSYEKL. The V gene lost 1 base and the J gene lost 2 bases, with 11 bases spanning the gap. The CDR3 has 15 amino acids. CDR3 amino acids: CASSQGGGLNYGYTF. The CDR3, as DNA: TGCGCCAGCAGCCAAGGGGGGGGCCTGAACTATGGCTACACCTTC.

This clonotype turned up a few times. This chain uses TRBV5-5 with TRBJ1-1, with TRBD1 identical over 7 bases. V trimming: 4 bases; J trimming: 5 bases; junction bases outside the gene matches: 8. This CDR3 is 14 amino acids long. Germline CDR1 reads SGHKS; CDR2 reads YYEKEE (reference sequence). CDR3 in DNA: TGTGCCAGCAGCCGACAGGGCCGAGGGACTGAAGCTTTCTTT. This encodes CASSRQGRGTEAFF.